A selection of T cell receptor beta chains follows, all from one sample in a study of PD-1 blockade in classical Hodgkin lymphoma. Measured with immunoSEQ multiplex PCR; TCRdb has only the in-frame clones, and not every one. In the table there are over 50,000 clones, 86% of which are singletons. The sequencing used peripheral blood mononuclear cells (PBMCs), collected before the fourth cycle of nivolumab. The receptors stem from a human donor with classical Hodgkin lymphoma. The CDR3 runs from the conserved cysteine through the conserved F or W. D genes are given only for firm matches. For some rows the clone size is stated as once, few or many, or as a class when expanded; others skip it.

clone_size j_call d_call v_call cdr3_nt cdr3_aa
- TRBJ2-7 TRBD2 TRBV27 TGTGCCAGCAGTTTAAGAGCGGGGGGGCTGAACGAGCAGTACTTC CASSLRAGGLNEQYF
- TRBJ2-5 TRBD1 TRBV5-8 TGTGCCAGCAGCCCACAGGGGATTTGGGAGACCCAGTACTTC CASSPQGIWETQYF
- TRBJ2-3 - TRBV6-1 TGTGCCAGCAGTTCTTGGGCCGGGGGCACAGATACGCAGTATTTT CASSSWAGGTDTQYF
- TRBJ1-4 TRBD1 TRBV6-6 TGTGCCAGCAGTTACTCGATGACAGGGGGCGGTGGGCAACTGTTTTTT CASSYSMTGGGGQLFF
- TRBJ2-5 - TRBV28 TGTGCCAGCAGTCCGCGCCCCGGGACACCCACCCAAGAGACCCAGTACTTC CASSPRPGTPTQETQYF
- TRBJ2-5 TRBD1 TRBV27 TGTGCCAGCAGTTTAAGAGGGGGCGAGGTGGGGACCCTTCAAGAGACCCAGTACTTC CASSLRGGEVGTLQETQYF
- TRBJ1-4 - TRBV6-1 TGTGCCAGCAGTGCTTTTAGGACAGCCGCAACTAATGAAAAACTGTTTTTT CASSAFRTAATNEKLFF
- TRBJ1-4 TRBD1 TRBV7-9 TGTGCCAGCAGCTTCTTGCCCCGGACAGGGAAGGAAAAACTGTTTTTT CASSFLPRTGKEKLFF
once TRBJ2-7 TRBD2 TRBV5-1 TGCGCCAGCAGCTTTTCTAGCGGGAGGGATAGCGCCTACGAGCAGTACTTC CASSFSSGRDSAYEQYF
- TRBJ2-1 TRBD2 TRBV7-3 TGTGCCAGCAGCTTTAGCGGGAGCTCCTACAATGAGCAGTTCTTC CASSFSGSSYNEQFF
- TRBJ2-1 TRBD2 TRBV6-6 TGTGCCAGCAGTTCTCCGGGACTAGCAACCGGTGAGCAGTTCTTC CASSSPGLATGEQFF
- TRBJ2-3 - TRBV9 TGTGCCAGCAGCGCCCTTCGGGGGCCCACAGATACGCAGTATTTT CASSALRGPTDTQYF
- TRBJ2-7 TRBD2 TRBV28 TGTGCCAGCAGTTCCATCCTAGCGGGCTGGTCCCATTCCTACGAGCAGTACTTC CASSSILAGWSHSYEQYF
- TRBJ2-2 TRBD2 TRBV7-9 TGTGCCAGCAGCTTCTTAGCGGGAGGAAACACCGGGGAGCTGTTTTTT CASSFLAGGNTGELFF
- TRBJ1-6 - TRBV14 TGTGCCAGCAGCCAAGCAGGCTGGACGGAAGCATATAATTCACCCCTCCACTTT CASSQAGWTEAYNSPLHF
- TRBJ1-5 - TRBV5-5 TGTGCCAGCAGATTTTCCGGGCTTAGCAATCAGCCCCAGCATTTT CASRFSGLSNQPQHF
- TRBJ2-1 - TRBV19 TGTGCCAGTACCCTGAGGGACTGGCTAGACAATGAGCAGTTCTTC CASTLRDWLDNEQFF
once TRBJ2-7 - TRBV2 TGTGCCAGCAGTGACCTCGGGGTAAGCTCCTACGAGCAGTACTTC CASSDLGVSSYEQYF
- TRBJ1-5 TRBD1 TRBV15 TGTGCCACCAGCAGAGAAGTGGGACAGGGTTACCAGCCCCAGCATTTT CATSREVGQGYQPQHF
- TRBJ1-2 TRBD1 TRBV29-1 TGCAGCGGGGGGGGACAGGGCCTCTATGGCTACACCTTC CSGGGQGLYGYTF
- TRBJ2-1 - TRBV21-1 TGTGCCAGCAGCCCCCGCTGGACTAGCGGGAGCTACAATGAGCAGTTCTTC CASSPRWTSGSYNEQFF
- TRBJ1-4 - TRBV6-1 TGTGCCAGCAGTGATTTGACGGCAACTAATGAAAAACTGTTTTTT CASSDLTATNEKLFF
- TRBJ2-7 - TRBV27 TGTGCCAGCAGTTTACGTCGAGGTTTGGGGGGCCCGGGGGAGCAGTACTTC CASSLRRGLGGPGEQYF
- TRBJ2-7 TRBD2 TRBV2 TGTGCCAGCGCGCGACTAGCGGGAATCGAGCAGTACTTC CASARLAGIEQYF
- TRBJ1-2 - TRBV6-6 TGTGCCAGCAGCCCGAATTGGGCAGGGAGTAACTATGGCTACACCTTC CASSPNWAGSNYGYTF
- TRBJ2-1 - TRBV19 TGTGCCAGTAGGGAACAGGGGGGGTTGGGCAATGAGCAGTTCTTC CASREQGGLGNEQFF
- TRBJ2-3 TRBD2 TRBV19 TGTGCCAGTACCCCCCGGGGGGCTAGCGGGGGGGCAGATACGCAGTATTTT CASTPRGASGGADTQYF
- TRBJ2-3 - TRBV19 TGTGCCAGTAGTATAGAGGGGGGGCGAACAGATACGCAGTATTTT CASSIEGGRTDTQYF
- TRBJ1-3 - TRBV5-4 TGTGCCAGCAGCTTGGGGGCAGGGGGAAACACCATATATTTT CASSLGAGGNTIYF
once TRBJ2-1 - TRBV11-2 TGTGCCAGCAGCTTACGCGGGACTCTCAATGAGCAGTTCTTC CASSLRGTLNEQFF
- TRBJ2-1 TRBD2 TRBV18 TGTGCCAGCTCACCGATCCTAGCGGGGGGATACAATGAGCAGTTCTTC CASSPILAGGYNEQFF
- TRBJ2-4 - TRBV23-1 TGCGCCAGCAGTCTTACCCCCGGCGGAAACATTCAGTACTTC CASSLTPGGNIQYF
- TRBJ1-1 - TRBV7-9 TGTGCCAGCAGCTTAAATTCAGGGAGCCCTGAAGCTTTCTTT CASSLNSGSPEAFF
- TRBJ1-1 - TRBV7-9 TGTGCCAGCAGCTTACGAGCCAGCGGGAACACTGAAGCTTTCTTT CASSLRASGNTEAFF
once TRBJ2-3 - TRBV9 TGTGCCAGCAGCCCGATGGACTCTAGCACAGATACGCAGTATTTT CASSPMDSSTDTQYF
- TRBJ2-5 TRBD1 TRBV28 TGTGCCAGCAGTTTAGCCGAGACAGGGTACCAAGAGACCCAGTACTTC CASSLAETGYQETQYF
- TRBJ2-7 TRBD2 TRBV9 TGTGCCAGCAGCGTAGGGACTAGCCCCAGCGAGCAGTACTTC CASSVGTSPSEQYF
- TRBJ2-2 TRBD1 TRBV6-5 TGTGCCAGCAGTGTGCAGGGGGACACCGGGGAGCTGTTTTTT CASSVQGDTGELFF
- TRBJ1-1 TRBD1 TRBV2 TGTGCCAGCAAGGGACAGCCGAACACTGAAGCTTTCTTT CASKGQPNTEAFF
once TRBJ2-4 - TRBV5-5 TGTGCCAGCAGCGGGACGGACAAAAACATTCAGTACTTC CASSGTDKNIQYF